These 8 T cell receptor beta chains were sequenced from one sample in a study of T-cell reconstitution after alpha-beta-depleted transplantation in children. Construction of the TCRbeta library involved unique molecular identifiers. TCRdb passed the PCR reads through MiXCR, listing each CDR3 protein once. This table holds around 200,000 distinct CDR3 sequences, approximately 6.6% found once. Sequencing used PBMCs from the stem cell graft donor, obtained from the stem cell graft. The receptors originated from a human donor who donated a stem cell graft to a child with Wiskott-Aldrich syndrome.

This clonotype was recorded many times. The rearrangement uses TRBV4-3 and TRBJ2-7; 7 nucleotides agree with TRBD2. Trimming cost V 0 bases and J 2 bases; bases outside gene matches: 4. Germline loops: CDR1 LGHNA, CDR2 YSLEER. This CDR3 region has 15 residues. Here the CDR3 DNA reads TGCGCCAGCAGCCAAGAAACTAGCGAACCCTACGAGCAGTACTTC. Its protein product is CASSQETSEPYEQYF.

This clonotype was recorded at least ten times. The chain couples TRBV12-5 to TRBJ2-5; 9 bases align to TRBD2. Germline V gene lookup returns CDR1 LGHNT and CDR2 FRNRAP. CDR3 length: 15 amino acids. After removal of 7 bases from V and 5 bases from J, the junction contained 11 bases not matched to a gene. CDR3 nucleotide sequence: TGTGCTAGTGCCTGGCAATCCAGCGGGGGGGAGACCCAGTACTTC. Its protein is CASAWQSSGGETQYF.

The sample holds a few counts of this clonotype. In nucleotides, the CDR3 is TGCGCCAGCAGCCAAGATCGGGGCGGGAGGGCCCGGGATACGCAGTATTTT. Residues: CASSQDRGGRARDTQYF. The chain combines TRBV4-1 with TRBJ2-3, with 9 bases identical to TRBD2. The CDR3 has 17 amino acids. Germline-derived CDR1 and CDR2 are MGHRA and YSYEKL. Losses at the gene ends were 0 bases for V and 6 bases for J; bases not matched to a gene: 10.

This clonotype was counted at least ten times. The chain employs TRBV28 and TRBJ2-3, with 7 bases aligning to TRBD2. CDR1 is MDHEN, CDR2 SYDVKM, per germline. The CDR3 is 18 amino acids. V was pared by 4 bases and J by 2 bases, with 15 bases of the junction left unmatched. Here the CDR3 DNA reads TGTGCCAGCAGTTCCCCGCGAAGAAAGCGGGGACTCACAGATACGCAGTATTTT. Translating it yields CASSSPRRKRGLTDTQYF.

This clonotype was picked up many times. The CDR3 bases are TGTGCCAGCAGCCAAGTCCCCCGCGTCTTCTCTAGCGAGCAGTACTTC. This gives the protein CASSQVPRVFSSEQYF. The chain is built from TRBV3-1 and TRBJ2-7; D is unresolved. The CDR3 runs to 16 residues. V lost 1 base to trimming and J lost 6 bases, with 19 bases between them. Germline loops: CDR1 LGHDT, CDR2 YNNKEL (reference sequence).

This clonotype came up many times. The chain carries TRBV10-3 and TRBJ1-2; weak D call: TRBD1 (5 bases). Trimming stripped 0 bases from V and 6 bases from J, with 17 bases between. From germline, CDR1 is ENHRY and CDR2 SYGVKD. The CDR3 loop spans 16 amino acids. The CDR3 loop is CAISESIGGMDHGYTF. CDR3 coding DNA: TGTGCCATCAGTGAGTCGATCGGGGGAATGGACCATGGCTACACCTTC.

The sample holds many counts of this clonotype. The rearrangement uses TRBV4-3 and TRBJ2-1; D not certain. The CDR3 has 13 residues. V was clipped by 5 bases and J by 9 bases, with 14 bases between them. Looked up from germline, CDR1 is LGHNA and CDR2 is YSLEER. The CDR3 here is CASSAEIFGEQFF. In DNA, the CDR3 is TGCGCCAGCAGCGCGGAGATTTTCGGTGAGCAGTTCTTC.

This clonotype was seen ten or more times. The genes are TRBV6-5 and TRBJ2-5, with D perhaps TRBD2 (5 bases). The CDR3 is 15 amino acids. The germline gives CDR1 MNHEY, CDR2 SVGAGI. Trimming removed 3 bases from V and 2 bases from J, with 13 bases in between. CDR3 DNA: TGTGCCAGCAGTTATCCCCGGGAAGGGCAAGAGACCCAGTACTTC. This encodes CASSYPREGQETQYF.